The present T cell receptor (beta chain) was sequenced within a study of regulatory T cells in long-lasting Graves disease. CDR3-region Arm-PCR and iRepertoire HTBI primers produced the TCR beta libraries. TCRdb reprocessed the multiplex PCR reads via MiXCR and lists one record per CDR3 protein. The repertoire has 400,000 to 500,000 distinct CDR3 sequences, less than 25% of them found once; the top ten carry approximately 8%. Unmatched junction bases numbered 12, after V lost 5 bases and J lost 4 bases. This CDR3 comprises 17 residues. CDR1 and CDR2 (germline): SEHNR, FQNEAQ (reference sequence). As to time point: persistent/refractory GD, antithyroid drugs over 5 years with positive TRAb. The TCR library was made from RNA extracted from PBMCs.

This sequence joins TRBV7-9 and TRBJ2-2; 8 bases match TRBD1. This receptor was taken from a female donor with Graves disease. The sequenced sample was peripheral blood mononuclear cells (PBMCs), obtained when the disease was refractory, from a patient treated with antithyroid drugs. This CDR3 reads CASSLQLDRGGTGELFF. DNA for the CDR3: TGTGCCAGCAGCCTGCAACTTGACAGGGGAGGCACCGGGGAGCTGTTTTTT.